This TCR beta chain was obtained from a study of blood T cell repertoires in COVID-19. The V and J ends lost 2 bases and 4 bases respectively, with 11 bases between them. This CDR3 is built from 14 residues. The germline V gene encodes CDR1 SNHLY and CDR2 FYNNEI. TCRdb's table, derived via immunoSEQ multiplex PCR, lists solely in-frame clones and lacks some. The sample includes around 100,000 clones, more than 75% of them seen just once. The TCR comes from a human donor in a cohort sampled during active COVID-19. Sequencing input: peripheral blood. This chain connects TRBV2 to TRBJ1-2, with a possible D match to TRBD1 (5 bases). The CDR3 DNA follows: TGTGCCAGCAGTGAAAGGGGCAGACTCTATGGCTACACCTTC. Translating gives CASSERGRLYGYTF. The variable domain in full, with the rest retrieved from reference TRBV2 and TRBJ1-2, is EPEVTQTPSHQVTQMGQEVILRCVPISNHLYFYWYRQILGQKVEFLVSFYNNEISEKSEIFDDQFSVERPDGSNFTLKIRSTKLEDSAMYFCASSERGRLYGYTFGSGTRLTVV.